This entry features one T cell receptor beta chain sequence. Original processing methods: Reference gene primer amplification yielded estimated nucleated cell counts. Repertoires were generated with immunoSEQ multiplex PCR, while TCRdb's copy carries only in-frame clones and drops some. The V and J calls and clone size were taken over from that table, and D and trimming were inferred from the DNA. The sample shows about 90,000 clones, about 91% of them seen only once. The sample originates from a study of blood T cell repertoires in COVID-19. Study-level background: COVID-19 samples from acute and convalescent phases originated in the United States, Italy and Spain.

Germline assignment: CDR1 SGHAT and CDR2 FQNNGV. The CDR3 loop spans 14 amino acids. Trimming took 1 base from V and 4 from J, leaving 9 bases between them. This receptor was obtained from a human donor with active COVID-19. The donor label of this sample is uncertain. This chain joins TRBV11-2 and TRBJ2-3; D is ambiguous. Input material: peripheral blood. DNA of the CDR3: TGTGCCAGCAGCTTAGTGGGCTCATCAGATACGCAGTATTTT. Protein: CASSLVGSSDTQYF.